What follows describes a single T cell receptor (beta chain). The data were produced by immunoSEQ multiplex PCR, yet TCRdb's version contains in-frame clones alone and is incomplete. Here the sample spans just under 85,000 clones, approximately 90% being singletons. This sample is part of a study of glioma-infiltrating T cells after dendritic cell vaccination. The origin of this receptor is a human donor with glioblastoma. The specimen comprised blood, sampled before dendritic cell vaccination.

CDR3 loop: CAWRPGLAGVNEQFF. CDR3 nucleotides: TGTGCCTGGAGACCGGGACTAGCGGGAGTCAATGAGCAGTTCTTC. V is TRBV30 and J is TRBJ2-1; 14 bases map to TRBD2. Losses at the gene ends were 3 bases for V and 6 bases for J; bases not matched to a gene: 4. The CDR3 loop spans 15 amino acids. Germline-derived CDR1 and CDR2 are GTSNPN and SVGIG (reference sequence).